The clone carrying this T cell receptor beta chain showed up just a few times. Its specificity is unknown. These data belong to a study of T-cell memory formation after mild COVID-19. Trimming left V 5 bases short and J 8 bases short, with 13 bases between. Germline V CDR1 and CDR2: SGHRS, YFSETQ. The CDR3 covers 12 residues. TCRdb used MiXCR to reprocess the 5' RACE reads, holding one entry per CDR3 protein. The table has some 150,000 distinct CDR3 sequences, more than 13% seen once. General study points: Cross-reactive memory appears to have joined, as suggested by some responding clones showing up in pre-infection memory. Most CD4+ clones that shrank were in CM and EM, while CD8+ ones turned up in EMRA.

The source is an adult woman who had mild COVID-19 (a few samples of this study predate the infection). Cell type and time point are not known. J is TRBJ1-2 and V is TRBV5-1; D remains ambiguous. The source material was PBMCs or a T cell subset sorted from them (not recorded which). The CDR3, as DNA: TGCGCCAGCAGAGAGGGAGTTAAGGGCTACACCTTC. It encodes CASREGVKGYTF.